A single sample is the source of the 20 T cell receptor beta chains below, sequenced in a study of T cells in localized non-small cell lung cancer. The assay was immunoSEQ multiplex PCR, and TCRdb's table has in-frame clones only and misses some. The repertoire holds 70,000 to 80,000 clones, with 88% as singletons. The specimen was peripheral blood, collected before any cancer treatment. The receptor source for this set is a woman between 35 and 70 years old with stage I squamous cell lung carcinoma.

As DNA, the CDR3 is TGTGCCAGCAGTTACACCTCGGAGCAGCCCCAGCATTTT. This encodes CASSYTSEQPQHF. This rearrangement joins TRBV6-6 to TRBJ1-5, with unresolved D. Germline CDR1 MNHNY, CDR2 SVGAGI (reference sequence). The CDR3 covers 13 residues. The V end was cut by 2 bases, the J end by 7 bases, with 9 bases between.

The chain's CDR3 is CASSEVGQYF. The CDR3 region has the DNA TGTGCCAGCAGCGAGGTAGGGCAGTACTTC. This chain joins TRBV7-2 and TRBJ2-7; D is undetermined. Germline V gene data show CDR1 as SGHTA and CDR2 as FQGNSA. V was shortened by 5 bases and J by 9 bases, with 8 bases between the two germline ends. The CDR3 contains 10 residues.

The V gene is TRBV9, the J gene TRBJ1-2, with 8 bases that match TRBD1. With V trimmed by 0 bases and J by 7 bases, 11 bases remained unmatched. This CDR3 is 16 amino acids long. The V gene's germline CDR1 is SGDLS and CDR2 YYNGEE. The CDR3 region has the DNA TGTGCCAGCAGCGTAGGGGGGACAGGCGCGCGCGGTGGCTACACCTTC. Protein: CASSVGGTGARGGYTF.

This chain links TRBV4-2 with TRBJ1-5; D not resolved. The CDR3 is 14 residues long. V gave up 0 bases and J gave up 4 bases, with 7 bases separating them. Germline V CDR1 and CDR2: LGHNA, YNFKEQ. CDR3 nucleotide sequence: TGTGCCAGCAGCCAAGACCGAGGGAATCAGCCCCAGCATTTT. The encoded protein is CASSQDRGNQPQHF.

As DNA, the CDR3 is TGTGCCAGCAGTTCCGACAGGGGCTCTGGAAACACCATATATTTT. Protein product: CASSSDRGSGNTIYF. The rearrangement joins TRBV6-5 to TRBJ1-3, with TRBD1 identical over 8 bases. Germline values: CDR1 MNHEY, CDR2 SVGAGI. This CDR3 has 15 amino acids. Trimming took 4 bases from V and 0 from J; bases not matched to a gene: 2.

J is TRBJ2-1 and V is TRBV4-2, with a weak D call TRBD2 (5 bases). The CDR3 runs 16 residues. V was trimmed by 0 bases and J by 7 bases, leaving 16 bases between them. Per the germline V gene, CDR1 is LGHNA and CDR2 is YNFKEQ. CDR3 nucleotide sequence: TGTGCCAGCAGCCAAGATCGAGTTGTTGGCGGGAATGAGCAGTTCTTC. Amino acid sequence: CASSQDRVVGGNEQFF.

The rearrangement links TRBV10-3 to TRBJ1-5; D is unresolved. The CDR3 contains 13 residues. Germline-derived CDR1 and CDR2 are ENHRY and SYGVKD. V was shortened by 8 bases and J by 6 bases, with 14 bases between the two germline ends. The CDR3 loop reads CAIPPRWPQPQHF. CDR3 DNA: TGTGCCATCCCCCCGAGGTGGCCTCAGCCCCAGCATTTT.

In nucleotides, the CDR3 is TGTGCCGTCGGGACAGGCGTGAACACTGAAGCTTTCTTT. Translation gives CAVGTGVNTEAFF. This chain connects TRBV10-3 to TRBJ1-1, with TRBD1 matching 8 bases. The J segment lost 0 bases and the V segment lost 11 bases, leaving 5 bases of the junction unmatched. The length of the CDR3 is 13 residues. From germline, CDR1 is ENHRY and CDR2 SYGVKD.

As for this clone: The junction differs from germline at one of its ends, possibly a read error. This chain uses TRBV7-7 with TRBJ2-3, with 13 bases identical to TRBD2. Germline CDR1 reads SSHAT; CDR2 reads FNYEAQ (reference sequence). The CDR3 contains 16 residues. CDR3 nucleotide sequence: TGTGCTAGCAGCTCCGGACTAGCGGGGGTGGCAGATACGCAGTATTTT. The encoded protein is CASSSGLAGVADTQYF.

The rearrangement links TRBV19 to TRBJ2-2; a possible D gene is TRBD1 (6 bases). Germline V CDR1 and CDR2: LNHDA, SQIVND (reference sequence). This CDR3 comprises 11 residues. The ends were cut back, 7 bases at V and 6 bases at J, with 6 bases in the middle. CDR3 DNA: TGTGCCAGTAAGGGGGCCGGGGAGCTGTTTTTT. This codes for CASKGAGELFF. Combining the CDR3 with reference TRBV19 and TRBJ2-2 gives the whole variable domain DGGITQSPKYLFRKEGQNVTLSCEQNLNHDAMYWYRQDPGQGLRLIYYSQIVNDFQKGDIAEGYSVSREKKESFPLTVTSAQKNPTAFYLCASKGAGELFFGEGSRLTVL.

The J gene is TRBJ1-1, the V gene TRBV5-1; 9 bases align to TRBD1. The trim removed 4 bases at V and 1 base at J, leaving 5 bases unmatched. Germline CDR1 and CDR2: SGHRS and YFSETQ. CDR3 length: 15 residues. The CDR3 is CASSPWDRENTEAFF. DNA of the CDR3: TGCGCCAGCAGCCCCTGGGACAGGGAGAACACTGAAGCTTTCTTT.

This clone was found once. The chain is built from TRBV9 and TRBJ2-1; the match to TRBD2 covers 11 bases. Germline CDR1 is SGDLS and CDR2 is YYNGEE. CDR3 size: 17 residues. The ends lost 3 bases at V and 7 bases at J; junction bases unmatched: 12. The CDR3 DNA sequence: TGTGCCAGCAGCGCCCGATTTAGCGGGGGGGCGAAGAATGAGCAGTTCTTC. Its translation: CASSARFSGGAKNEQFF.

V gene TRBV5-1 combines with J gene TRBJ1-2; TRBD1 matches at 7 bases. Looked up from germline, CDR1 is SGHRS and CDR2 is YFSETQ. The V gene end was trimmed by 4 bases and the J gene end by 3 bases; junction bases not matched to a gene: 6. This CDR3 comprises 14 residues. The CDR3 nucleotides read TGCGCCAGCAGCCCCCAAGGGGGCCACTATGGCTACACCTTC. As protein: CASSPQGGHYGYTF.

V gene TRBV6-5 combines with J gene TRBJ1-4; 7 nucleotides agree with TRBD1. This CDR3 spans 13 amino acids. V dropped 10 bases and J dropped 8; count of bases not matched to a gene: 10. In germline, CDR1 is MNHEY, CDR2 SVGAGI. The chain's CDR3 is CATTRDRSEKLFF. The CDR3 DNA reads as TGTGCCACCACCCGGGACAGATCGGAAAAACTGTTTTTT.

The rearrangement uses TRBV4-2 and TRBJ2-1; 8 bases align to TRBD2. Germline V lookup: CDR1 LGHNA, CDR2 YNFKEQ. This CDR3 comprises 16 residues. The V gene end was trimmed by 0 bases and the J gene end by 2 bases; junction bases not matched to a gene: 3. CDR3 sequence: CASSQDTGGPYNEQFF. CDR3 DNA: TGTGCCAGCAGCCAAGATACGGGGGGGCCCTACAATGAGCAGTTCTTC.

The genes are TRBV6-5 and TRBJ1-6; TRBD1 matches at 7 bases. Germline V CDR1 and CDR2: MNHEY, SVGAGI. Trimming cost V 5 bases and J 8 bases; bases outside gene matches: 3. This CDR3 has 13 residues. The DNA of the CDR3 is TGTGCCAGCAGTCCGGGACAGCATTCACCCCTCCACTTT. It is translated as CASSPGQHSPLHF.

V and J are TRBV21-1 and TRBJ2-7; TRBD1 is the table's D call, not checked against the DNA. TRBV21-1 is listed as a pseudogene. This CDR3 comprises 17 residues. The CDR3 sequence is CASSKARLGQGAYEQYF. The CDR3 DNA reads as TGTGCCAGCAGCAAAGCGCGACTGGGACAGGGGGCTTACGAGCAGTACTTC.

The rearrangement joins TRBV7-9 to TRBJ1-3; D is uncertain. Per the germline V gene, CDR1 is SEHNR and CDR2 is FQNEAQ (reference sequence). The V end was cut by 1 base, the J end by 0 bases, with 4 bases between. The CDR3 consists of 14 residues. CDR3 in amino acids: CASSLERSGNTIYF. For the CDR3, the DNA is TGTGCCAGCAGCTTAGAACGCTCTGGAAACACCATATATTTT.

The chain has TRBV7-9 and TRBJ2-1, with D perhaps TRBD1 or TRBD2 (5 bases each). The CDR3 has 14 residues. Germline V gene lookup returns CDR1 SEHNR and CDR2 FQNEAQ (reference sequence). V gave up 1 base and J gave up 5 bases, with 9 bases separating them. In DNA, the CDR3 is TGTGCCAGCAGCTTAGGAGGGGCAGACAATGAGCAGTTCTTC. Translation: CASSLGGADNEQFF.

The J gene is TRBJ1-1, the V gene TRBV6-4, with TRBD1 matching 7 bases. With V trimmed by 3 bases and J by 4 bases, 2 bases remained unmatched. Germline V lookup: CDR1 MRHNA, CDR2 SNTAGT. The CDR3 contains 13 residues. CDR3 nucleotides: TGTGCCAGCAGTGAGACAGGGCTCACTGAAGCTTTCTTT. Translation: CASSETGLTEAFF.